Following are 10 T cell receptor beta chains from one sample sequenced in a study of CD8 T cells in Susac syndrome. Random-hexamer reverse transcription was applied to about 0.5 to 1 ug RNA. Via MiXCR, TCRdb re-called the immunoSEQ multiplex PCR reads, giving one row per CDR3 protein. This table has about 120,000 distinct CDR3 sequences, roughly 94% appearing once. The sequenced material came from CD8+ T cells from PBMCs. The origin of the receptors is a human donor with Susac syndrome.

The V gene is TRBV29-1, the J gene TRBJ1-2; 9 bases match TRBD1. This CDR3 is 14 amino acids long. V shed 3 bases and J 2 bases; nucleotides not matched to a gene: 4. Germline assignment: CDR1 SQVTM and CDR2 ANQGSEA. Here the CDR3 reads CSVESTGGNYGYTF. CDR3 in DNA: TGCAGCGTTGAGTCGACAGGGGGAAACTATGGCTACACCTTC. Using reference TRBV29-1 and TRBJ1-2 for the parts outside the CDR3, the full variable domain is SAVISQKPSRDICQRGTSLTIQCQVDSQVTMMFWYRQQPGQSLTLIATANQGSEATYESGFVIDKFPISRPNLTFSTLTVSNMSPEDSSIYLCSVESTGGNYGYTFGSGTRLTVV.

In regard to this clonotype: The germline gene is not matched at one end of the junction; a read error may be the cause. The chain has TRBV7-7 and TRBJ2-1; D remains unclear. The germline CDR1 and CDR2 sequences are SSHAT and FNYEAQ (reference sequence). CDR3 size: 15 residues. CDR3 protein: CASSSTLSSYNEQFF. CDR3 nucleotide sequence: TGTGCTAGCAGTTCAACCCTGAGCTCCTACAATGAGCAGTTCTTC.

DNA of the CDR3: TGCGCCAGCAGCTTGTTGGCAGGTCCTGAAGCTTTCTTT. The encoded protein is CASSLLAGPEAFF. The chain is built from TRBV5-1 and TRBJ1-1; D unresolved. The CDR3 is 13 amino acids. Germline CDR1 and CDR2: SGHRS and YFSETQ. The V end lost 1 base, the J end lost 6 bases, and 10 bases lay between the germline ends.

The V call is TRBV29-1, the J call TRBJ2-2; D gene uncertain. The CDR3 is 10 residues long. Per the germline V gene, CDR1 is SQVTM and CDR2 is ANQGSEA. The V end lost 3 bases, the J end lost 5 bases, and 1 base lay between the germline ends. CDR3 protein: CSVDTGELFF. CDR3 sequence (DNA): TGCAGCGTTGATACCGGGGAGCTGTTTTTT.

This clonotype occurred once. The junction departs from germline at one end; a sequencing error may be responsible. The chain employs TRBV12-3 or TRBV12-4 and TRBJ1-2; D gene unclear. This CDR3 is built from 10 residues. Here the CDR3 DNA reads TGTGCCAGCAGCCCTTCCTGGGAGGCCTTC. It codes for CASSPSWEAF.

The chain couples TRBV7-8 to TRBJ1-2, with TRBD1 identical over 8 bases. With 7 bases clipped from V and 4 bases from J, the junction kept 8 bases outside the gene matches. Germline loops: CDR1 SGHVS, CDR2 FQNEAQ. The CDR3 extends over 14 amino acids. This CDR3 is CASKARGLGYGYTF. CDR3 nucleotide sequence: TGTGCCAGCAAGGCCAGGGGGCTTGGCTATGGCTACACCTTC.

The chain employs TRBV30 and TRBJ1-2, with unresolved D. The germline V gene has CDR1 GTSNPN and CDR2 SVGIG (reference sequence). The CDR3 is made up of 13 amino acids. Trimming removed 1 base at V and 4 bases at J, with 10 bases between. CDR3 DNA: TGTGCCTGGAGTGGTGGACCGGGCTATGGCTACACCTTC. Encoded protein: CAWSGGPGYGYTF.

The CDR3 is CSARGGDRAYEQYF. CDR3 DNA: TGCAGTGCTAGAGGGGGAGACAGGGCCTACGAGCAGTACTTC. The chain is built from TRBV20-1 and TRBJ2-7; 7 bases line up with TRBD1. The CDR3 covers 14 residues. The trim removed 1 base at V and 2 bases at J, leaving 5 bases unmatched. In germline, CDR1 is DFQATT, CDR2 SNEGSKA (reference sequence).

This chain uses TRBV3-1 with TRBJ2-7; the D is unclear. CDR3 length: 11 residues. Germline V gene sequence: CDR1 LGHDT, CDR2 YNNKEL (reference sequence). The V gene lost 3 bases and the J gene lost 2 bases, with 2 bases spanning the gap. CDR3 sequence reads: CASSHAYEQYF. The CDR3 DNA reads as TGTGCCAGCAGCCACGCCTACGAGCAGTACTTC.

This rearrangement joins TRBV5-1 to TRBJ2-7, with TRBD2 matching 7 bases. V lost 2 bases and J lost 0; bases outside the gene matches: 5. The CDR3 totals 15 residues. CDR1 is SGHRS and CDR2 is YFSETQ in the germline V gene. The CDR3 protein is CASSFLAESSYEQYF. The CDR3 DNA reads as TGCGCCAGCAGCTTTCTAGCGGAGAGCTCCTACGAGCAGTACTTC. Full variable domain (outside the CDR3, taken from reference TRBV5-1 and TRBJ2-7): KAGVTQTPRYLIKTRGQQVTLSCSPISGHRSVSWYQQTPGQGLQFLFEYFSETQRNKGNFPGRFSGRQFSNSRSEMNVSTLELGDSALYLCASSFLAESSYEQYFGPGTRLTVT.